Listed below are T cell receptor beta chains from one sample, sequenced in a study of control samples from healthy donors and cancer patients. Generated by immunoSEQ multiplex PCR, the TCRdb table keeps only in-frame clones and is missing some. The sample yields about 53,000 clones, 87% seen once. The source material was PBMCs. Receptor source: a man aged 55 to 70 with head and neck cancer. Each CDR3 is given with its conserved first and last residue. Fields, in order: V gene, D gene, clone size, J gene, CDR3 DNA, CDR3 protein. A D gene is named only where the DNA matches it firmly. Clone size is given for some rows only: seen once, a few or many times, or a class if the clone is expanded.

>TRBV24-1|TRBD1|.|TRBJ1-4
TGTGCCACCAGTGATCCGGGACAGGGCTCTGAAAAACTGTTTTTT
CATSDPGQGSEKLFF
>TRBV11-3|.|few|TRBJ2-1
TGTGCCAGCAGCTTAGATCAAGGCGGGACAGTAAAATACAATGAGCAGTTCTTC
CASSLDQGGTVKYNEQFF
>TRBV3-1/TRBV3-2|.|.|TRBJ2-3
TGTGCCAGCAGCCAAGCAGGGACCAGGTTTACAGATACGCAGTATTTT
CASSQAGTRFTDTQYF
>TRBV7-9|.|.|TRBJ1-1
TGTGCCAGCAGCTACCAGTGGGGTGAAAAGGGGACTGAAGCTTTCTTT
CASSYQWGEKGTEAFF
>TRBV6-4|TRBD2|.|TRBJ2-3
TGTGCCAGCAGTGCGGCTAGCGGGGGGGCAGATACGCAGTATTTT
CASSAASGGADTQYF
>TRBV7-2|TRBD1|.|TRBJ2-3
TGTGCCAGCAGCCGCCTGACAGGGTCAGATACGCAGTATTTT
CASSRLTGSDTQYF
>TRBV6-6|.|.|TRBJ1-4
TGTGCCAGCAGCGGACAGCCGCCAACTAATGAAAAACTGTTTTTT
CASSGQPPTNEKLFF
>TRBV5-1|TRBD2|.|TRBJ2-1
TGCGCCAGCAGCTTGGAGCCTTGGGGGGGCGGGGGGACTCGAGTGGTGCAGTTCTTC
CASSLEPWGGGGTRVVQFF
>TRBV2|TRBD1|few|TRBJ1-5
TGTGCCAGCGGACAGGGCCAGCCCCAGCATTTT
CASGQGQPQHF
>TRBV4-3|.|.|TRBJ2-3
TGCGCCAGCAGCCAAGAGGCTACCTTAATAAGCACAGATACGCAGTATTTT
CASSQEATLISTDTQYF
>TRBV5-6|.|.|TRBJ1-1
TGTGCCAGCAGCTTTGTCACTGAAGCTTTCTTT
CASSFVTEAFF
>TRBV18|.|.|TRBJ2-6
TGTGCCAGCTCACTACGGGACGGCTACTCTGGGGCCAACGTCCTGACTTTC
CASSLRDGYSGANVLTF
>TRBV30|.|few|TRBJ2-3
TGTGCCTGGATACGTGGTCGGAGGGGCGACACAGATACGCAGTATTTT
CAWIRGRRGDTDTQYF
>TRBV6-5|.|once|TRBJ1-3
TGTGCCAGCAAAAGACAGTTCAAGTCTGGAAACACCATATATTTT
CASKRQFKSGNTIYF
>TRBV5-5|.|.|TRBJ2-2
TGTGCCAGCAGCTTGGTAGCGGGACAGACTAACACCGGGGAGCTGTTTTTT
CASSLVAGQTNTGELFF
>TRBV27|.|once|TRBJ2-1
TGTGCCAGCAGTTTCTCCGGCCGGGGTGCGTACAATGAGCAGTTCTTC
CASSFSGRGAYNEQFF
>TRBV6-5|.|.|TRBJ1-6
TGTGCCAGCAGTTCCCAGGGGTTTTCACCCCTCCACTTT
CASSSQGFSPLHF
>TRBV7-9|TRBD1|.|TRBJ2-7
TGTGCCAGCAGGTCCGGGACAGGCTACTACGAGCAGTACTTC
CASRSGTGYYEQYF
>TRBV5-1|.|once|TRBJ2-2
TGCGCCAGCGCTTATCAGTTCGCGAACACCGGGGAGCTGTTTTTT
CASAYQFANTGELFF
>TRBV11-2|.|.|TRBJ2-5
TGTGCCAGCAGCTTAGAAGGTGCAGGGGTGGGGGCCCAGTACTTC
CASSLEGAGVGAQYF
>TRBV7-9|.|.|TRBJ2-7
TGTGCCAGCAGCTTGGGCTCCGGGGGTCACTCCTACGAGCAGTACTTC
CASSLGSGGHSYEQYF
>TRBV29-1|TRBD1|few|TRBJ1-1
TGCAGCGCTACCCCAGGGGGCACTGAAGCTTTCTTT
CSATPGGTEAFF
>TRBV9|.|.|TRBJ2-5
TGTGCCAGCAGCGCCGGATCCAGCGGAGTTCAAGAGACCCAGTACTTC
CASSAGSSGVQETQYF